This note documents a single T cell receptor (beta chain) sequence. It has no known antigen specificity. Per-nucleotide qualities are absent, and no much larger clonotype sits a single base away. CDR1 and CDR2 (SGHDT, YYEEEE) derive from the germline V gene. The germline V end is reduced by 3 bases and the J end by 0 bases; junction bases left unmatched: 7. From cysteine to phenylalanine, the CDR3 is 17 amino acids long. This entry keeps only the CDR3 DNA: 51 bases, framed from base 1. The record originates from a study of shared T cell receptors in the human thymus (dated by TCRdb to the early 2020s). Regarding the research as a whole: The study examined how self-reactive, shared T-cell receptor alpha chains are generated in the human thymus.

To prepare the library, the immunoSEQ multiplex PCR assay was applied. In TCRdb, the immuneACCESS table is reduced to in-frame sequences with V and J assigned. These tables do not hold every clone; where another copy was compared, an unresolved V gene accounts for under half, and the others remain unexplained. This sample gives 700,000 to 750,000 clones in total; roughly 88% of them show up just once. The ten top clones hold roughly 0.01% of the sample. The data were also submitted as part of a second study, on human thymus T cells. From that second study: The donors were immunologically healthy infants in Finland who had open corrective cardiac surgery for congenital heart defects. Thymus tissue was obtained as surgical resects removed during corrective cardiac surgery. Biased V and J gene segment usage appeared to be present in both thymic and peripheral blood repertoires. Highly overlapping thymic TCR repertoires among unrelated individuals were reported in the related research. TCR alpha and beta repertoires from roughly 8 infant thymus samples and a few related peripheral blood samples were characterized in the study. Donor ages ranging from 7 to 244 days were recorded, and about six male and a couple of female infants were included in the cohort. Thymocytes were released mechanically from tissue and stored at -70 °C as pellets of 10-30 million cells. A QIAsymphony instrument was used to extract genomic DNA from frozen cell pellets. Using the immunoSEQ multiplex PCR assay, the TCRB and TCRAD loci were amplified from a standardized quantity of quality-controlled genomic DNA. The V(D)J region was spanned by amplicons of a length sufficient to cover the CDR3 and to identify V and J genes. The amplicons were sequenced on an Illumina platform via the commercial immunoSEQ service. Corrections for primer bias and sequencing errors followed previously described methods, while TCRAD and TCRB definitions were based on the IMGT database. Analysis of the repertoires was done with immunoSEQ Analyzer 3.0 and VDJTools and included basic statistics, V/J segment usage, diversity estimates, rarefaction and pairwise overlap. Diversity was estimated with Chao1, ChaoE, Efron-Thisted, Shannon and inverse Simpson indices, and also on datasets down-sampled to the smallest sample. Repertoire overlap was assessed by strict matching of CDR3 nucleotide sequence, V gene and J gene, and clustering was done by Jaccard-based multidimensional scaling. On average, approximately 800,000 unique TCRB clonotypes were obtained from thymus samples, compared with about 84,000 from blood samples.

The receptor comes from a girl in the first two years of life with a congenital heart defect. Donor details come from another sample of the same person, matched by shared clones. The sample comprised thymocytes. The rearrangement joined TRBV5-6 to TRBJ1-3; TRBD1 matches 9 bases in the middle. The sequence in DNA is TGTGCCAGCAGCTCGGCCGGGACAGGGCCCTCTGGAAACACCATATATTTT. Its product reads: CASSSAGTGPSGNTIYF.